Described below is a single T cell receptor beta chain sequence and its context. Its specificity is not known. From the RACE reads, TCRdb called clonotypes with MiXCR, one entry per CDR3 protein. The table shows some 94,000 distinct CDR3 sequences, with approximately 13% occurring only once. The data are from a study of human T cells and chemical hapten exposure. Study-level results: Sensitizing with DPC caused no change in TCRs above 1 in 1000 frequency. The study found expanded TCRs formed significantly more large CDR3 similarity clusters than controls.

Time point noted: patch test 1, 2 weeks after DPC sensitization. Indicated treatment: therapeutic diphenylcyclopropenone sensitization with weekly scalp DPC. The authors extracted total RNA from unfractionated whole blood. The specimen was whole blood, collected in connection with sensitization to the hapten diphenylcyclopropenone (DPC). The receptor was derived from a woman aged 40 to 49 with alopecia areata. Some clones in this sample may be carry-over from other donors' samples.

Here the CDR3 reads CSVLQPGLATWNTQYF. The CDR3 bases are TGCAGCGTTCTCCAACCGGGACTCGCGACGTGGAATACGCAGTATTTT. The chain carries TRBV29-1 and TRBJ2-3, with TRBD2 as a possible D gene (6 bases). CDR1 and CDR2 from the germline V gene are SQVTM and ANQGSEA. This CDR3 contains 16 residues. The germline V and J ends were trimmed by 5 bases and 7 bases, with 25 bases remaining between them.